These 31 T cell receptor beta chains originate from one sample sequenced in a study of T-cell memory formation after mild COVID-19 (dated by TCRdb to the early 2020s). The library was made by 5' RACE. These reads were obtained on an Illumina NovaSeq 6000. TCRdb passed the public sequencing reads through fastp at Q25 and MiXCR, retaining productive beta sequences. Rows merge per CDR3 protein into single entries with the most common DNA and genes. The sample table records about 360,000 distinct CDR3 sequences; around 14% of these occur just once. About 22% of the sample lies in the top ten. The sequencing input was PBMCs or a T cell subset sorted from them (not recorded which). The receptors here all came from a man younger than 35 who had mild COVID-19 (a few samples of this study predate the infection). The sample titles of this study are shuffled in the database, so cell type and time point are left out; the donor was told from shared clones.

This clonotype was observed a few times. This chain joins TRBV4-1 and TRBJ2-2, with no clear D. Trimming removed 0 bases at V and 4 bases at J, with 9 bases between. The CDR3 runs to 15 residues. CDR1 MGHRA and CDR2 YSYEKL come from the germline V gene. CDR3 region: CASSQDARLTGELFF. The CDR3 DNA follows: TGCGCCAGCAGCCAAGATGCGAGGCTCACCGGGGAGCTGTTTTTT.

This clonotype was recorded many times. The chain couples TRBV7-9 to TRBJ2-1; tentatively, D is TRBD2 (6 bases). This CDR3 comprises 17 residues. The V gene lost 4 bases and the J gene lost 3 bases, with 19 bases spanning the gap. CDR1 and CDR2 from the germline V gene are SEHNR and FQNEAQ (reference sequence). The CDR3 protein is CASSSALRTGDYNEQFF. Written as DNA, the CDR3 is TGTGCCAGCAGCTCCGCCTTGCGGACGGGGGACTACAATGAGCAGTTCTTC.

This chain uses TRBV9 with TRBJ1-1, with D possibly being TRBD1 (5 bases). Per germline, CDR1 SGDLS and CDR2 YYNGEE. V shed 4 bases and J shed 0 bases, with 13 bases lying between them. The CDR3 extends over 15 amino acids. CDR3 coding DNA: TGTGCCAGCAGCCCAACGGGCAGGGTGAACACTGAAGCTTTCTTT. Encoded protein: CASSPTGRVNTEAFF. The full variable domain, in which reference TRBV9 and TRBJ1-1 provide the parts outside the CDR3, is DSGVTQTPKHLITATGQRVTLRCSPRSGDLSVYWYQQSLDQGLQFLIQYYNGEERAKGNILERFSAQQFPDLHSELNLSSLELGDSALYFCASSPTGRVNTEAFFGQGTRLTVV.

This chain links TRBV18 with TRBJ2-5; D ambiguous. CDR1 is KGHSH, CDR2 LQKENI, per germline. The CDR3 extends over 15 amino acids. V lost 5 bases, J lost 2 bases, and 15 bases lay in between. The CDR3 DNA reads TGTGCCAGCTCATCTACCGGGCCTAAACAAGAGACCCAGTACTTC. This encodes CASSSTGPKQETQYF.

The chain employs TRBV20-1 and TRBJ2-5; D is possibly TRBD2 (6 bases). The V and J ends lost 0 bases and 4 bases respectively, with 9 bases between them. This CDR3 region has 13 residues. Germline V gives CDR1 DFQATT, CDR2 SNEGSKA (reference sequence). The CDR3 DNA follows: TGCAGTGCTAGAGAGGGGGGTAGAGAGACCCAGTACTTC. It encodes CSAREGGRETQYF.

The chain uses TRBV10-3 and TRBJ2-5; 7 positions agree with TRBD1. Germline V gene lookup returns CDR1 ENHRY and CDR2 SYGVKD. This CDR3 spans 16 amino acids. V was clipped by 5 bases and J by 4 bases; unmatched bases: 13. The CDR3: CAISKRQGRSTETQYF. The CDR3 DNA reads as TGTGCCATCAGTAAGAGACAGGGACGGAGCACAGAGACCCAGTACTTC.

This clonotype was counted ten times or more. CDR3 region: CASSLIGVWFF. The CDR3 bases are TGCGCCAGCAGCTTGATTGGGGTCTGGTTCTTC. The genes are TRBV5-1 and TRBJ2-1; D unclear. Germline V lookup: CDR1 SGHRS, CDR2 YFSETQ. This CDR3 region has 11 residues. V was shortened by 1 base and J by 15 bases, with 11 bases between the two germline ends.

The chain links TRBV5-1 to TRBJ2-5, with D possibly matching TRBD2 (6 bases). There are 14 residues in the CDR3. CDR1 and CDR2 from the germline V gene are SGHRS and YFSETQ. Trimming took off 1 base at V and 3 bases at J, with 10 bases between the two ends. CDR3 residues: CASSLMSGEETQYF. In DNA, the CDR3 is TGCGCCAGCAGCTTGATGTCGGGGGAAGAGACCCAGTACTTC. Together with reference TRBV5-1 and TRBJ2-5, the CDR3 gives the full variable domain: KAGVTQTPRYLIKTRGQQVTLSCSPISGHRSVSWYQQTPGQGLQFLFEYFSETQRNKGNFPGRFSGRQFSNSRSEMNVSTLELGDSALYLCASSLMSGEETQYFGPGTRLLVL.

This clonotype was detected only a few times. This chain joins TRBV7-9 and TRBJ1-3; D gene ambiguous. Germline CDR1 SEHNR, CDR2 FQNEAQ (reference sequence). The CDR3 is 17 amino acids. Trimming removed 3 bases at V and 0 bases at J, with 15 bases between. The CDR3 nucleotides are TGTGCCAGCAGCTTCATCGTGGTGGACGGCTCTGGAAACACCATATATTTT. Protein sequence: CASSFIVVDGSGNTIYF.

The chain has TRBV9 and TRBJ1-1, with 10 positions matching TRBD1. CDR1 is SGDLS, CDR2 YYNGEE, per germline. This CDR3 region has 17 residues. J gave up 4 bases and V 3 bases, and 12 bases lay outside the gene matches. The CDR3: CASSADRGRVKGTEAFF. In DNA, the CDR3 is TGTGCCAGCAGCGCTGACAGGGGGCGAGTGAAAGGCACTGAAGCTTTCTTT.

This clonotype was seen more than once but under ten times. The rearrangement joins TRBV7-3 to TRBJ2-3, with a weak D call TRBD2 (6 bases). Between the trimmed V and J ends, which lost 1 base and 2 bases, there was a span of 7 bases. The germline CDR1 and CDR2 sequences are SGHTA and FQGTGA. The CDR3 extends over 14 amino acids. CDR3 sequence (DNA): TGTGCCAGCAGCTTAAAACTAGCCACAGATACGCAGTATTTT. This encodes CASSLKLATDTQYF. The entire variable domain, with the rest obtained from reference TRBV7-3 and TRBJ2-3, is as follows: GAGVSQTPSNKVTEKGKYVELRCDPISGHTALYWYRQSLGQGPEFLIYFQGTGAADDSGLPNDRFFAVRPEGSVSTLKIQRTERGDSAVYLCASSLKLATDTQYFGPGTRLTVL.

This clonotype was observed a few times. This chain's CDR3 is CASSPWTSNYGYTF. For the CDR3, the DNA is TGTGCCAGCAGCCCCTGGACATCTAACTATGGCTACACCTTC. This chain joins TRBV7-9 and TRBJ1-2, with TRBD1 as a possible D gene (5 bases). Trimming left V 5 bases short and J 0 bases short, with 10 bases between. The CDR3 spans 14 residues. CDR1 and CDR2 from the germline V gene are SEHNR and FQNEAQ (reference sequence).

The chain has TRBV3-1 and TRBJ2-7, with 8 bases lining up with TRBD1. CDR1 and CDR2 (germline): LGHDT, YNNKEL (reference sequence). V lost 6 bases, J lost 3 bases, and 10 bases stayed unmatched. CDR3 length: 15 amino acids. As DNA, the CDR3 is TGTGCCAGCAGACCCGGGGCAGGGGGCCACTACGAGCAGTACTTC. Its protein is CASRPGAGGHYEQYF.

This clonotype was detected a few times. The rearrangement uses TRBV20-1 and TRBJ2-3, with no clear D. Germline lookup yields CDR1 DFQATT and CDR2 SNEGSKA (reference sequence). Deletions cut 0 bases from V and 1 base from J, with 5 bases between. The CDR3 extends over 13 amino acids. CDR3 DNA: TGCAGTGCTAGAGACGGACGCACAGATACGCAGTATTTT. Its translation is CSARDGRTDTQYF.

A few counts support this clonotype. This chain links TRBV20-1 with TRBJ1-2; D gene uncertain. Trimming pared 6 bases from V and 2 bases from J, leaving 16 bases between. Per the germline V gene, CDR1 is DFQATT and CDR2 is SNEGSKA (reference sequence). The CDR3 is 14 amino acids. In DNA form, the CDR3 reads TGCAGTGCCCCGGACCGCACCGCAAACTATGGCTACACCTTC. Translation: CSAPDRTANYGYTF.

This clonotype came up a few times. This chain uses TRBV28 with TRBJ2-2; tentatively, D is TRBD1 or TRBD2 (6 bases each). The CDR3 totals 16 residues. Germline values: CDR1 MDHEN, CDR2 SYDVKM. Trimming pared 2 bases from V and 3 bases from J, leaving 13 bases between. The CDR3 reads CASSLRRGHYTGELFF. CDR3 bases: TGTGCCAGCAGTTTAAGGCGGGGACACTACACCGGGGAGCTGTTTTTT.

The J gene is TRBJ1-1, the V gene TRBV3-1; D unresolved. Germline V gene lookup returns CDR1 LGHDT and CDR2 YNNKEL (reference sequence). This CDR3 contains 17 residues. The V end was cut by 4 bases, the J end by 2 bases, with 20 bases between. The CDR3 spells CASSRKITGYGNTEAFF. In nucleotides, the CDR3 is TGTGCCAGCAGCCGGAAAATCACTGGGTATGGAAACACTGAAGCTTTCTTT.

This chain uses TRBV4-1 with TRBJ1-2; TRBD1 matches at 8 bases. Germline CDR1 MGHRA, CDR2 YSYEKL. The CDR3 covers 17 residues. With 2 bases clipped from V and 5 bases from J, the junction kept 13 bases outside the gene matches. In nucleotides, the CDR3 is TGCGCCAGCAGCCAAAAGGGTGGACAGGGAGGTCGATATGGCTACACCTTC. Its protein product is CASSQKGGQGGRYGYTF.

This chain uses TRBV19 with TRBJ1-1; a possible D gene is TRBD1 (6 bases). The CDR3 runs 15 residues. The V end lost 5 bases, the J end lost 11 bases, and 24 bases lay between the germline ends. Germline assignment: CDR1 LNHDA and CDR2 SQIVND (reference sequence). CDR3 in amino acids: CASSLGAERGALAFF. In DNA, the CDR3 is TGTGCCAGTAGTCTTGGTGCCGAGAGGGGGGCGTTGGCTTTCTTT.

This clonotype has a handful of counts. The chain recombines TRBV14 with TRBJ2-7; a possible D gene is TRBD2 (5 bases). Trimming pared 4 bases from V and 5 bases from J, leaving 21 bases between. Germline loops: CDR1 SGHDN, CDR2 FVKESK. This CDR3 is built from 16 residues. The CDR3 loop reads CASSLREHRTLHEQYF. The CDR3 region has the DNA TGTGCCAGCAGCCTCCGGGAACACAGAACCCTCCACGAGCAGTACTTC.

This sequence joins TRBV2 and TRBJ1-4; D might be TRBD1 (5 bases). CDR1 SNHLY and CDR2 FYNNEI come from the germline V gene. This CDR3 region has 16 residues. V gave up 7 bases and J gave up 0 bases, with 15 bases separating them. In nucleotides, the CDR3 is TGTGCCAGCAACGGGTTACGGGGGGCAACTAATGAAAAACTGTTTTTT. Its translation is CASNGLRGATNEKLFF.

The rearrangement joins TRBV11-2 to TRBJ2-7; D possibly corresponds to TRBD1 (6 bases). Looked up from germline, CDR1 is SGHAT and CDR2 is FQNNGV. Trimming took off 1 base at V and 4 bases at J, with 8 bases between the two ends. CDR3 length: 13 amino acids. The CDR3 coding sequence is TGTGCCAGCAGCTTAGGTACAGGGTACGAGCAGTACGTC. Protein sequence: CASSLGTGYEQYV.

The table lists this clonotype with a few counts. The rearrangement uses TRBV9 and TRBJ2-2; D possibly corresponds to TRBD1 (6 bases). There are 15 residues in the CDR3. Germline-derived CDR1 and CDR2 are SGDLS and YYNGEE. V lost 3 bases, J lost 0 bases, and 9 bases lay in between. CDR3 sequence reads: CASSAGQTNTGELFF. The CDR3, as DNA: TGTGCCAGCAGCGCCGGACAGACGAACACCGGGGAGCTGTTTTTT.

This clonotype has more than one count but fewer than ten. The genes are TRBV9 and TRBJ2-3; TRBD1 aligns across 9 bases. V shed 1 base and J 5 bases; nucleotides not matched to a gene: 11. Germline V lookup: CDR1 SGDLS, CDR2 YYNGEE. The CDR3 is 17 residues long. CDR3: CASSVSGTGGEEDTQYF. Here the CDR3 DNA reads TGTGCCAGCAGCGTATCGGGAACAGGGGGCGAAGAAGATACGCAGTATTTT.

This clonotype was picked up many times. V is TRBV7-2 and J is TRBJ2-1; D gene ambiguous. V was trimmed by 1 base and J by 3 bases, leaving 7 bases between them. The CDR3 sequence is 14 residues long. The germline V gene encodes CDR1 SGHTA and CDR2 FQGNSA. The CDR3 DNA follows: TGTGCCAGCAGCTTAGGTTGGGGCTACAATGAGCAGTTCTTC. Residues: CASSLGWGYNEQFF. The full variable domain, its missing parts supplied by reference TRBV7-2 and TRBJ2-1, is GAGVSQSPSNKVTEKGKDVELRCDPISGHTALYWYRQSLGQGLEFLIYFQGNSAPDKSGLPSDRFSAERTGGSVSTLTIQRTQQEDSAVYLCASSLGWGYNEQFFGPGTRLTVL.

This clonotype was found a few times. This chain links TRBV5-1 with TRBJ1-2; D unclear. Between the trimmed V and J ends, which lost 0 bases and 6 bases, there was a span of 9 bases. The CDR3 is 13 amino acids. Germline V gene sequence: CDR1 SGHRS, CDR2 YFSETQ. The CDR3 sequence is CASSLAEVHGYTF. CDR3 DNA sequence: TGCGCCAGCAGCTTGGCCGAGGTTCATGGCTACACCTTC.

There are a few counts of this clonotype. V usage is TRBV5-1 and J usage is TRBJ2-1, with 9 bases that match TRBD1. Germline CDR1 reads SGHRS; CDR2 reads YFSETQ. V shed 6 bases, J shed 6 bases, and the junction held 10 bases outside the gene matches. The CDR3 totals 15 residues. This CDR3 reads CASNLRTGVGNEQFF. CDR3 coding DNA: TGCGCCAGCAACCTACGGACAGGGGTTGGCAATGAGCAGTTCTTC.

This clonotype has just a few counts. The chain employs TRBV9 and TRBJ2-7, with D perhaps TRBD1 or TRBD2 (5 bases each). The CDR3 length is 15 residues. CDR1 is SGDLS and CDR2 is YYNGEE in the germline V gene. V was shortened by 2 bases and J by 0 bases, with 12 bases between the two germline ends. The CDR3 loop reads CASSVRDGPSYEQYF. The CDR3 nucleotides are TGTGCCAGCAGCGTCCGGGACGGCCCCTCCTACGAGCAGTACTTC.

This clonotype has at least ten counts. The chain recombines TRBV5-1 with TRBJ2-7; D is perhaps TRBD1 or TRBD2 (6 bases each). The CDR3 has 14 amino acids. V lost 4 bases to trimming and J lost 7 bases, with 18 bases between them. Germline CDR1 reads SGHRS; CDR2 reads YFSETQ. The CDR3 DNA reads TGCGCCAGCAGCCCGGGGTCGCAAGGGGGGGAGCAGTACTTC. Translation: CASSPGSQGGEQYF.

V and J are TRBV7-6 and TRBJ1-5, with D uncertain. The CDR3 sequence is 15 residues long. Between the trimmed V and J ends, which lost 5 bases and 0 bases, there was a span of 11 bases. Germline V CDR1 and CDR2: SGHVS, FNYEAQ. CDR3 DNA: TGTGCCAGCAGCCTCGACGGTAATAGCAATCAGCCCCAGCATTTT. This encodes CASSLDGNSNQPQHF.

A few counts support this clonotype. The chain carries TRBV20-1 and TRBJ2-3; D unresolved. CDR1 and CDR2 (germline): DFQATT, SNEGSKA (reference sequence). Trimming stripped 6 bases from V and 2 bases from J, with 9 bases between. This CDR3 contains 12 residues. The CDR3 DNA reads TGCAGTGCCAACCAAGACACAGATACGCAGTATTTT. Translation gives CSANQDTDTQYF.